The clone carrying this TCR beta chain has only a few counts. The data stem from a study of blood T cell repertoires in COVID-19. Method: immunoSEQ multiplex PCR; TCRdb's copy keeps in-frame clones and lacks some. Of approximately 270,000 clones listed, approximately 83% are singletons. Input material: peripheral blood. The sequence came from an older man with acute or convalescent COVID-19.

The CDR3 nucleotides are TGTGCCAGCAGTGATAAGGGGACTGGAAACACCATATATTTT. Translation: CASSDKGTGNTIYF. The V call is TRBV2, the J call TRBJ1-3, with D possibly being TRBD1 (5 bases). Germline assignment: CDR1 SNHLY and CDR2 FYNNEI. V lost 3 bases to trimming and J lost 2 bases, with 8 bases between them. The CDR3 loop spans 14 amino acids. The whole variable domain, filled in from reference TRBV2 and TRBJ1-3, reads EPEVTQTPSHQVTQMGQEVILRCVPISNHLYFYWYRQILGQKVEFLVSFYNNEISEKSEIFDDQFSVERPDGSNFTLKIRSTKLEDSAMYFCASSDKGTGNTIYFGEGSWLTVV.